This T cell receptor beta chain appears in the sequencing data of a study of blood T cell repertoires in COVID-19. Study-wide background: Whether acute or convalescent, the COVID-19 samples came from the United States, Italy and Spain.

In the original workflow: Reference gene primer amplification gave nucleated cell count estimates. Using immunoSEQ multiplex PCR, the repertoire was profiled, and TCRdb retains in-frame clones only, with some absent. V and J calls and clone size are given by that table; D and trimming were obtained from the DNA. The table shows approximately 220,000 clones, with approximately 81% occurring only once. Trimming took off 5 bases at V and 6 bases at J, with 11 bases between the two ends. The CDR3 length is 12 residues. Per the germline V gene, CDR1 is KGHSH and CDR2 is LQKENI. This chain connects TRBV18 to TRBJ2-7; the D gene is possibly TRBD2 (6 bases). The TCR comes from a man aged 35 to 55 who had recovered from COVID-19. The sample comprised PBMCs or T cells enriched from blood (not recorded which). The CDR3 loop reads CASSERGGEQYF. The CDR3 DNA follows: TGTGCCAGCTCAGAAAGGGGAGGCGAGCAGTACTTC.